A single sample gave rise to the 31 T cell receptor beta chains below, sequenced in a study of cytomegalovirus exposure and HLA in healthy donors. Researchers ran the PCR with 60 Vbeta and 13 Jbeta primers. The method was immunoSEQ multiplex PCR; TCRdb's version includes in-frame clones alone and lacks a portion of them. This sample yields fewer than 100,000 clones, of which roughly three quarters are seen a single time; approximately 0.8% belongs to the top ten. Specimen: PBMCs. These receptors were collected from a woman aged 60-70 years in good health and CMV-seronegative.

The chain is built from TRBV28 and TRBJ1-2, with no clear D. The CDR3 consists of 14 residues. Germline-derived CDR1 and CDR2 are MDHEN and SYDVKM. With 5 bases removed from V and 6 bases from J, the gap between germline ends came to 16 bases. CDR3 protein: CASSPPGRVDGYTF. As DNA, the CDR3 is TGTGCCAGCAGTCCCCCGGGGAGGGTAGATGGCTACACCTTC.

V is TRBV6-1 and J is TRBJ1-6; perhaps TRBD1 as D (6 bases). Germline V gene lookup returns CDR1 MNHNS and CDR2 SASEGT. The CDR3 is 14 amino acids. V was pared by 7 bases and J by 7 bases, with 14 bases between. CDR3 sequence (DNA): TGTGCCAGCACAGTGGACAGAATAAATTCACCCCTCCACTTT. This gives the protein CASTVDRINSPLHF.

The V and J genes are TRBV5-6 and TRBJ2-1; perhaps TRBD2 as D (5 bases). The length of the CDR3 is 13 residues. V was shortened by 1 base and J by 9 bases, with 11 bases between the two germline ends. The V gene's germline CDR1 is SGHDT and CDR2 YYEEEE. CDR3 amino acids: CASSLFGIGEQFF. In DNA form, the CDR3 reads TGTGCCAGCAGCTTGTTCGGGATTGGTGAGCAGTTCTTC. Full variable domain (missing parts from reference TRBV5-6 and TRBJ2-1): DAGVTQSPTHLIKTRGQQVTLRCSPKSGHDTVSWYQQALGQGPQFIFQYYEEEERQRGNFPDRFSGHQFPNYSSELNVNALLLGDSALYLCASSLFGIGEQFFGPGTRLTVL.

The chain recombines TRBV13 with TRBJ1-4; D call uncertain. Trimming removed 5 bases from V and 7 bases from J, with 14 bases in between. The CDR3 runs to 14 residues. The germline V gene encodes CDR1 PRHDT and CDR2 FYEKMQ (reference sequence). This CDR3 reads CASSLRVGGEKLFF. CDR3 nucleotide sequence: TGTGCCAGCAGCCTCCGGGTCGGTGGTGAAAAACTGTTTTTT.

The rearrangement joins TRBV7-6 to TRBJ2-1, with D tentatively TRBD1 (6 bases). V was cut by 1 base and J by 7 bases, with 14 bases left in between. The germline gives CDR1 SGHVS, CDR2 FNYEAQ. CDR3 length: 15 amino acids. The DNA for the CDR3 is TGTGCCAGCAGCTTAGGGTGGGGGCCCAAAAATGAGCAGTTCTTC. Translated, it gives CASSLGWGPKNEQFF.

Only one count was recorded for this clone. The V call is TRBV19, the J call TRBJ2-3; 8 bases match TRBD1. CDR1 and CDR2 from the germline V gene are LNHDA and SQIVND (reference sequence). The CDR3 runs to 14 residues. With V trimmed by 7 bases and J by 4 bases, 7 bases remained unmatched. Written as DNA, the CDR3 is TGTGCCAGTAAATCTGGACAGGGAGCAGATACGCAGTATTTT. Its translation is CASKSGQGADTQYF.

The V call is TRBV5-1, the J call TRBJ2-7; 10 positions agree with TRBD2. Germline lookup yields CDR1 SGHRS and CDR2 YFSETQ. The CDR3 is 19 amino acids. V lost 0 bases to trimming and J lost 1 base; unmatched junction nucleotides: 13. The DNA of the CDR3 is TGCGCCAGCAGCTTGGGAGTCGGAGGGGGACTAGCGTTTTCCTACGAGCAGTACTTC. As protein: CASSLGVGGGLAFSYEQYF. Filled out from reference TRBV5-1 and TRBJ2-7, the complete variable domain reads KAGVTQTPRYLIKTRGQQVTLSCSPISGHRSVSWYQQTPGQGLQFLFEYFSETQRNKGNFPGRFSGRQFSNSRSEMNVSTLELGDSALYLCASSLGVGGGLAFSYEQYFGPGTRLTVT.

The chain carries TRBV7-9 and TRBJ2-2, with 7 bases identical to TRBD2. V shed 4 bases and J 6 bases; nucleotides not matched to a gene: 11. The CDR3 contains 16 residues. Germline loops: CDR1 SEHNR, CDR2 FQNEAQ (reference sequence). This chain's CDR3 is CASSSFGEGLSGELFF. The CDR3 DNA reads TGTGCCAGCAGCTCCTTCGGGGAGGGATTGTCCGGGGAGCTGTTTTTT.

The chain carries TRBV7-9 and TRBJ1-1; D is ambiguous. Trimming stripped 5 bases from V and 2 bases from J, with 12 bases between. Per the germline V gene, CDR1 is SEHNR and CDR2 is FQNEAQ (reference sequence). The CDR3 runs to 14 residues. The CDR3 bases are TGTGCCAGCAGCACCCTCCGGGGAAACACTGAAGCTTTCTTT. Protein product: CASSTLRGNTEAFF.

This clone has a handful of counts. This chain joins TRBV19 and TRBJ2-5, with a possible D match to TRBD1 (6 bases). The CDR3 extends over 13 amino acids. CDR1 LNHDA and CDR2 SQIVND come from the germline V gene (reference sequence). Trimming pared 6 bases from V and 2 bases from J, leaving 10 bases between. The CDR3 nucleotides are TGTGCCAGTAGCCCGACAGGACAAGAGACCCAGTACTTC. Encoded protein: CASSPTGQETQYF. Drawing the rest from reference TRBV19 and TRBJ2-5, the complete variable domain is DGGITQSPKYLFRKEGQNVTLSCEQNLNHDAMYWYRQDPGQGLRLIYYSQIVNDFQKGDIAEGYSVSREKKESFPLTVTSAQKNPTAFYLCASSPTGQETQYFGPGTRLLVL.

The V and J genes are TRBV5-1 and TRBJ1-2; tentative D call: TRBD1 (5 bases). Trimming shortened V by 1 base and J by 5 bases, and 12 bases separated the two germline ends. The CDR3 runs to 14 residues. Looked up from germline, CDR1 is SGHRS and CDR2 is YFSETQ. The CDR3 sequence: CASSLRDSPYGYTF. CDR3 bases: TGCGCCAGCAGCTTGCGTGACAGTCCTTATGGCTACACCTTC.

This sequence joins TRBV21-1 and TRBJ1-1. TRBV21-1 is recorded as a pseudogene. The CDR3 is 13 residues long. The CDR3 spells CASSARRWTEAFF. The CDR3 coding sequence is TGTGCCAGCAGCGCCCGGAGGTGGACTGAAGCTTTCTTT.

This clone showed up just a few times. The chain employs TRBV4-1 and TRBJ1-5, with D possibly matching TRBD1 (5 bases). Trimming took 1 base from V and 6 from J, leaving 10 bases between them. The germline V gene has CDR1 MGHRA and CDR2 YSYEKL. The CDR3 runs 14 residues. This chain's CDR3 is CASSQVGAPQPQHF. For the CDR3, the DNA is TGCGCCAGCAGCCAAGTAGGGGCTCCTCAGCCCCAGCATTTT.

This rearrangement joins TRBV20-1 to TRBJ2-3; the D gene is possibly TRBD1 (5 bases). This CDR3 spans 11 amino acids. Germline V gene sequence: CDR1 DFQATT, CDR2 SNEGSKA (reference sequence). The CDR3 DNA is TGCAGCGTCTCAGGGCCAGATACGCAGTATTTT. This gives the protein CSVSGPDTQYF.

The chain couples TRBV7-9 to TRBJ2-7; 10 bases fit TRBD1. V lost 0 bases to trimming and J lost 5 bases; unmatched junction nucleotides: 13. The CDR3 is 18 residues long. The germline V gene has CDR1 SEHNR and CDR2 FQNEAQ (reference sequence). CDR3 residues: CASSLAIGTGEKSDEQYF. The CDR3 nucleotides read TGTGCCAGCAGCTTAGCAATTGGGACAGGGGAGAAGTCGGACGAGCAGTACTTC.

The genes are TRBV27 and TRBJ1-5; D possibly corresponds to TRBD1 (6 bases). CDR1 MNHEY and CDR2 SMNVEV come from the germline V gene (reference sequence). Between the trimmed V and J ends, which lost 5 bases and 2 bases, there was a span of 13 bases. This CDR3 region has 15 residues. CDR3 in DNA: TGTGCCAGCAGTATGGGGGCTATGGGCAATCAGCCCCAGCATTTT. Encoded protein: CASSMGAMGNQPQHF.

The chain links TRBV6-1 to TRBJ2-5, with TRBD2 matching over 13 bases. V shed 3 bases and J 5 bases; nucleotides not matched to a gene: 3. Germline assignment: CDR1 MNHNS and CDR2 SASEGT. The CDR3 sequence is 15 residues long. The CDR3 DNA is TGTGCCAGCAGTGAGGGGACTAGCGGGGCCGAGACCCAGTACTTC. Its protein is CASSEGTSGAETQYF.

In nucleotides, the CDR3 is TGTGCCAGCAGCCCCTCGACTTCGACCTACGAGCAGTACTTC. It yields the protein CASSPSTSTYEQYF. The chain recombines TRBV9 with TRBJ2-7; the D is unclear. Germline CDR1 reads SGDLS; CDR2 reads YYNGEE. The CDR3 consists of 14 residues. Between the trimmed V and J ends, which lost 4 bases and 2 bases, there was a span of 13 bases.

V gene TRBV6-5 combines with J gene TRBJ2-7; D not resolved. Germline V gene data show CDR1 as MNHEY and CDR2 as SVGAGI. Between the trimmed V and J ends, which lost 8 bases and 3 bases, there was a span of 20 bases. CDR3 length: 15 amino acids. CDR3 in amino acids: CASRRSERGNYEQYF. The CDR3 bases are TGTGCCAGCCGGCGGTCGGAGAGAGGAAACTACGAGCAGTACTTC.

CDR3 sequence: CASSLNLAGGHNEQFF. CDR3 coding DNA: TGTGCCAGCAGCTTAAACTTAGCGGGAGGGCACAATGAGCAGTTCTTC. The genes are TRBV7-6 and TRBJ2-1, with TRBD2 identical over 11 bases. The CDR3 loop spans 16 amino acids. CDR1 is SGHVS and CDR2 is FNYEAQ in the germline V gene. The trim removed 2 bases at V and 5 bases at J, leaving 5 bases unmatched.

This chain connects TRBV6-5 to TRBJ2-7, with a tentative D call TRBD1 (6 bases). This CDR3 spans 15 amino acids. Germline V CDR1 and CDR2: MNHEY, SVGAGI. V lost 6 bases and J lost 6, with 21 bases in between. CDR3 sequence (DNA): TGTGCCAGCAGCGATCCGAGGACAGCTAGTTTCGAGCAGTACTTC. This translates into CASSDPRTASFEQYF.

The CDR3 loop reads CASSPQTGIWETQYF. The DNA for the CDR3 is TGTGCCAGTAGTCCCCAGACAGGGATATGGGAGACCCAGTACTTC. V is TRBV19 and J is TRBJ2-5; 7 bases are shared with TRBD1. The CDR3 is made up of 15 amino acids. V gave up 5 bases and J gave up 5 bases; unmatched junction bases: 11. Germline V lookup: CDR1 LNHDA, CDR2 SQIVND (reference sequence).

The chain recombines TRBV28 with TRBJ2-1; 13 nucleotides align to TRBD2. Germline loops: CDR1 MDHEN, CDR2 SYDVKM. The CDR3 has 18 amino acids. V gave up 1 base and J gave up 8 bases; unmatched junction bases: 11. The CDR3 DNA reads TGTGCCAGCAGTTTATACGGCGGACTAGCGGGAGACAGAGATGAGCAGTTCTTC. Protein sequence: CASSLYGGLAGDRDEQFF.

The V call is TRBV7-9, the J call TRBJ1-2; D not certain. V lost 5 bases to trimming and J lost 8 bases, with 9 bases between them. Germline loops: CDR1 SEHNR, CDR2 FQNEAQ (reference sequence). This CDR3 is built from 11 residues. DNA for the CDR3: TGTGCCAGCAGCCCTAAATTCGGCTACACCTTC. As protein: CASSPKFGYTF.

The rearrangement joins TRBV7-2 to TRBJ2-7; 8 bases match TRBD2. V lost 3 bases, J lost 3 bases, and 7 bases stayed unmatched. Germline V gives CDR1 SGHTA, CDR2 FQGNSA. The CDR3 is made up of 15 amino acids. The CDR3 DNA sequence: TGTGCCAGCAGCTTTGTCGGGGGGGTCCGCTACGAGCAGTACTTC. Its translation: CASSFVGGVRYEQYF.

This clone is a singleton in its sample. The chain combines TRBV19 with TRBJ1-1, with TRBD1 identical over 7 bases. Germline V CDR1 and CDR2: LNHDA, SQIVND (reference sequence). The CDR3 has 15 amino acids. V lost 3 bases and J lost 1; bases outside the gene matches: 5. CDR3 nucleotide sequence: TGTGCCAGTAGTATCGACAGGGCTGCGAACACTGAAGCTTTCTTT. Translation: CASSIDRAANTEAFF.

The genes are TRBV28 and TRBJ1-2; 7 bases line up with TRBD1. The CDR3 has 16 amino acids. The junction had 13 bases not matched to a gene; V was cut back by 3 bases and J by 6 bases. The germline V gene encodes CDR1 MDHEN and CDR2 SYDVKM. This CDR3 reads CASSFGVRQGTDGYTF. CDR3 DNA sequence: TGTGCCAGCAGTTTCGGGGTGAGACAGGGCACGGATGGCTACACCTTC.

V and J are TRBV5-1 and TRBJ2-2; TRBD1 aligns across 7 bases. This CDR3 is 16 amino acids long. The junction had 8 bases not matched to a gene; V was cut back by 4 bases and J by 2 bases. Germline lookup yields CDR1 SGHRS and CDR2 YFSETQ. CDR3 DNA sequence: TGCGCCAGCAGCCCTAGGGGGACAGCCAACACCGGGGAGCTGTTTTTT. This gives the protein CASSPRGTANTGELFF. The variable domain in full, completed from reference TRBV5-1 and TRBJ2-2, reads KAGVTQTPRYLIKTRGQQVTLSCSPISGHRSVSWYQQTPGQGLQFLFEYFSETQRNKGNFPGRFSGRQFSNSRSEMNVSTLELGDSALYLCASSPRGTANTGELFFGEGSRLTVL.

V gene TRBV5-1 combines with J gene TRBJ1-5; 11 nucleotides align to TRBD1. The trim removed 0 bases at V and 6 bases at J, leaving 2 bases unmatched. This CDR3 is built from 15 residues. Germline assignment: CDR1 SGHRS and CDR2 YFSETQ. The CDR3 DNA reads TGCGCCAGCAGCTTGGGGGGACAGGGGGGTCAGCCCCAGCATTTT. This gives the protein CASSLGGQGGQPQHF.

This clone was recorded a few times. The V gene is TRBV28, the J gene TRBJ2-6; TRBD1 aligns across 7 bases. Germline V gene data show CDR1 as MDHEN and CDR2 as SYDVKM. The CDR3 covers 15 residues. J lost 0 bases, V lost 5 bases, and 1 base had no gene match. The CDR3 nucleotides read TGTGCCAGCAGTCGGGACAGCTCTGGGGCCAACGTCCTGACTTTC. Its translation: CASSRDSSGANVLTF.

The chain recombines TRBV7-9 with TRBJ1-4; TRBD1 matches at 9 bases. Trimming removed 4 bases from V and 8 bases from J; junction bases left unmatched: 2. From germline, CDR1 is SEHNR and CDR2 FQNEAQ (reference sequence). There are 13 residues in the CDR3. The DNA of the CDR3 is TGTGCCAGCAGCTGGGACAGGGTGGAAAAACTGTTTTTT. As protein: CASSWDRVEKLFF.